This passage covers 27 T cell receptor beta chains from one sample sequenced in a study of graft-versus-host responses after intestinal transplantation. Sequencing was performed with immunoSEQ multiplex PCR; in TCRdb, only in-frame clones are kept and a portion is missing. Among around 96,000 clones listed, around nine tenths were seen once. Their recognized antigens are unknown. Specimen: unstimulated CD4+ T cells sorted from spleen or lymph node cells, collected before intestinal transplant. These TCRs come from a human donor who received an intestinal transplant.

As to this clone: Additional DNA sequences in this sample encode the identical CDR3. V and J are TRBV18 and TRBJ1-5; D is uncertain. Germline CDR1 is KGHSH and CDR2 is LQKENI. The CDR3 has 14 amino acids. The V gene lost 3 bases and the J gene lost 2 bases, with 8 bases spanning the gap. CDR3 protein: CASSPSGGNQPQHF. The CDR3 DNA reads TGTGCCAGCTCACCTAGCGGTGGCAATCAGCCCCAGCATTTT.

V and J are TRBV15 and TRBJ1-1, with D hard to call. The germline V and J ends were trimmed by 3 bases and 4 bases, with 15 bases remaining between them. Looked up from germline, CDR1 is LNHNV and CDR2 is YYDKDF (reference sequence). The CDR3 is made up of 15 amino acids. In DNA form, the CDR3 reads TGTGCCACCAGCAGTCCCCTGGGGAGAAGCACTGAAGCTTTCTTT. This sequence encodes CATSSPLGRSTEAFF.

J is TRBJ1-5 and V is TRBV30; no reliable D call. The ends were cut back, 4 bases at V and 0 bases at J, with 7 bases in the middle. Germline V CDR1 and CDR2: GTSNPN, SVGIG (reference sequence). The CDR3 extends over 13 amino acids. The DNA of the CDR3 is TGTGCCTGGAATCGGGATAGCAATCAGCCCCAGCATTTT. Translation: CAWNRDSNQPQHF.

This clone was observed once. CDR3 protein: CSVVPGGWDEQFF. CDR3 nucleotides: TGCAGCGTTGTGCCAGGGGGCTGGGATGAGCAGTTCTTC. The rearrangement joins TRBV29-1 to TRBJ2-1; TRBD1 matches 8 bases. J was trimmed by 8 bases and V by 4 bases; bases with no gene match: 7. This CDR3 is 13 amino acids long. Germline V CDR1 and CDR2: SQVTM, ANQGSEA.

The rearrangement uses TRBV5-1 and TRBJ2-3; the D gene is possibly TRBD2 (6 bases). Germline V CDR1 and CDR2: SGHRS, YFSETQ. V shed 1 base and J shed 4 bases, with 16 bases lying between them. The CDR3 extends over 16 amino acids. CDR3 region: CASSLYSGDGPDTQYF. The CDR3 bases are TGCGCCAGCAGCTTGTACTCGGGAGACGGACCAGATACGCAGTATTTT.

CDR3 amino acids: CASSLVEGAGNNEQFF. CDR3 nucleotides: TGCGCCAGCAGCTTGGTGGAAGGCGCGGGGAACAATGAGCAGTTCTTC. This chain connects TRBV5-1 to TRBJ2-1, with TRBD2 as a possible D gene (6 bases). Germline V gene sequence: CDR1 SGHRS, CDR2 YFSETQ. The length of the CDR3 is 16 residues. The V end was cut by 0 bases, the J end by 5 bases, with 15 bases between.

V is TRBV5-4 and J is TRBJ2-3; 8 bases line up with TRBD2. Germline values: CDR1 SGHNT, CDR2 YYREEE (reference sequence). Germline trimming cut 5 bases from V and 6 bases from J; bases unmatched to any gene: 5. CDR3 length equals 13 residues. The CDR3 here is CASRAGVSDTQYF. The CDR3 bases are TGTGCCAGCAGAGCGGGAGTATCGGATACGCAGTATTTT.

The chain has TRBV6-5 and TRBJ2-1; 9 bases are shared with TRBD1. The CDR3 is 14 residues long. Losses at the gene ends were 6 bases for V and 6 bases for J; bases not matched to a gene: 6. Germline loops: CDR1 MNHEY, CDR2 SVGAGI. This CDR3 reads CASRRGQGSNEQFF. CDR3 in DNA: TGTGCCAGCAGGCGGGGACAGGGTAGCAATGAGCAGTTCTTC.

The V call is TRBV6-6, the J call TRBJ2-5, with D possibly matching TRBD1 (6 bases). V was trimmed by 6 bases and J by 1 base, leaving 9 bases between them. The CDR3 is 13 amino acids. The germline V gene has CDR1 MNHNY and CDR2 SVGAGI (reference sequence). In DNA, the CDR3 is TGTGCCAGCAGGGACAGCGGCCAAGAGACCCAGTACTTC. It specifies CASRDSGQETQYF.

V gene TRBV5-4 combines with J gene TRBJ1-2; D perhaps matches TRBD1 (6 bases). The germline V and J ends were trimmed by 4 bases and 0 bases, with 13 bases remaining between them. The germline V gene encodes CDR1 SGHNT and CDR2 YYREEE (reference sequence). The CDR3 consists of 15 residues. CDR3 nucleotides: TGTGCCAGCAGCCCGGACAGAGGATCTAACTATGGCTACACCTTC. Amino acid sequence: CASSPDRGSNYGYTF.

This clone was found once. The V gene is TRBV5-5, the J gene TRBJ1-1, with D possibly TRBD1 on 5 matching bases. This CDR3 spans 13 amino acids. In germline, CDR1 is SGHKS, CDR2 YYEKEE (reference sequence). V shed 1 base and J shed 8 bases, with 12 bases lying between them. CDR3 loop: CASSLRGPAEAFF. The CDR3 DNA reads as TGTGCCAGCAGCTTGAGGGGCCCAGCCGAAGCTTTCTTT.

The chain carries TRBV19 and TRBJ1-4, with 7 positions matching TRBD1. Germline V gene data show CDR1 as LNHDA and CDR2 as SQIVND (reference sequence). The J segment lost 1 base and the V segment lost 4 bases, leaving 12 bases of the junction unmatched. The CDR3 sequence is 18 residues long. The CDR3 sequence: CASSTDRARGITNEKLFF. The CDR3 DNA follows: TGTGCCAGTAGTACCGACAGGGCAAGGGGTATAACTAATGAAAAACTGTTTTTT.

The chain links TRBV6-6 to TRBJ1-3; 7 bases are a match to TRBD1. The V gene's germline CDR1 is MNHNY and CDR2 SVGAGI (reference sequence). The CDR3 extends over 15 amino acids. With V trimmed by 6 bases and J by 2 bases, 7 bases remained unmatched. CDR3 sequence: CASRYRGKTGNTIYF. DNA of the CDR3: TGTGCCAGCAGGTACAGGGGAAAAACTGGAAACACCATATATTTT.

J is TRBJ1-6 and V is TRBV27; D ambiguous. V was cut by 2 bases and J by 8 bases, with 10 bases left in between. Germline CDR1 is MNHEY and CDR2 is SMNVEV (reference sequence). The CDR3 is 14 residues long. The CDR3 here is CASSLKRYDSPLHF. The CDR3, as DNA: TGTGCCAGCAGTTTAAAACGGTATGATTCACCCCTCCACTTT.

The DNA for the CDR3 is TGTGCCAGCAGCTTAGCGGGCAGGGCAGAGACCCAGTACTTC. It codes for CASSLAGRAETQYF. The V gene is TRBV7-2, the J gene TRBJ2-5; D is perhaps TRBD1 (5 bases). With 0 bases removed from V and 4 bases from J, the gap between germline ends came to 9 bases. The CDR3 length is 14 residues. Germline CDR1 is SGHTA and CDR2 is FQGNSA.

The table lists this clone with a count of one. This chain joins TRBV9 and TRBJ1-6; D is perhaps TRBD1 (6 bases). The CDR3 covers 14 residues. CDR1 is SGDLS and CDR2 is YYNGEE in the germline V gene. V was cut by 0 bases and J by 11 bases, with 12 bases left in between. The CDR3 DNA follows: TGTGCCAGCAGCGTAGACCCAGGGGAGACACCCCTCCACTTT. It yields the protein CASSVDPGETPLHF. The whole variable domain, filled in from reference TRBV9 and TRBJ1-6, reads DSGVTQTPKHLITATGQRVTLRCSPRSGDLSVYWYQQSLDQGLQFLIQYYNGEERAKGNILERFSAQQFPDLHSELNLSSLELGDSALYFCASSVDPGETPLHFGNGTRLTVT.

The chain carries TRBV9 and TRBJ2-1; 8 bases line up with TRBD2. Germline CDR1 SGDLS, CDR2 YYNGEE. Losses at the gene ends were 0 bases for V and 1 base for J; bases not matched to a gene: 9. The CDR3 has 18 residues. CDR3: CASSVGFLAGPSYNEQFF. CDR3 in DNA: TGTGCCAGCAGCGTAGGTTTCTTAGCGGGGCCGTCCTACAATGAGCAGTTCTTC. The full variable domain, completed using reference TRBV9 and TRBJ2-1, is DSGVTQTPKHLITATGQRVTLRCSPRSGDLSVYWYQQSLDQGLQFLIQYYNGEERAKGNILERFSAQQFPDLHSELNLSSLELGDSALYFCASSVGFLAGPSYNEQFFGPGTRLTVL.

V usage is TRBV11-1 and J usage is TRBJ2-2; TRBD1 aligns across 8 bases. The CDR3 totals 15 residues. Germline V CDR1 and CDR2: SGHAT, FQDESV (reference sequence). V trimming: 3 bases; J trimming: 6 bases; junction bases outside the gene matches: 6. The CDR3 nucleotides are TGTGCCAGCAGCTTCAGGGGGCGCAAGGCCGGGGAGCTGTTTTTT. This encodes CASSFRGRKAGELFF.

This sequence joins TRBV11-2 and TRBJ2-7, with D perhaps matching TRBD2 (5 bases). The V and J ends lost 3 bases and 0 bases respectively, with 9 bases between them. The CDR3 consists of 14 residues. In germline, CDR1 is SGHAT, CDR2 FQNNGV. CDR3 sequence reads: CASSLWRVSYEQYF. In DNA, the CDR3 is TGTGCCAGCAGCTTGTGGCGGGTCTCCTACGAGCAGTACTTC.

This rearrangement joins TRBV7-2 to TRBJ1-1; D gene uncertain. CDR3 length: 13 amino acids. V was clipped by 3 bases and J by 1 base, with 6 bases between them. Germline V gene sequence: CDR1 SGHTA, CDR2 FQGNSA. CDR3 protein: CASSFSGNTEAFF. CDR3 in DNA: TGTGCCAGCAGCTTCTCAGGGAACACTGAAGCTTTCTTT.

This clone came up a few times. This rearrangement joins TRBV5-8 to TRBJ1-3; D unresolved. The length of the CDR3 is 12 residues. The germline V gene encodes CDR1 SGHTS and CDR2 YDEGEE. V was cut by 7 bases and J by 3 bases, with 8 bases left in between. The CDR3 coding sequence is TGTGCCAGCCTATCCCTTGGAAACACCATATATTTT. This translates into CASLSLGNTIYF.

The gene calls are TRBV5-4 and TRBJ1-1; the match to TRBD1 covers 9 bases. Germline CDR1 and CDR2: SGHNT and YYREEE (reference sequence). V lost 4 bases to trimming and J lost 4 bases; unmatched junction nucleotides: 5. The CDR3 is made up of 14 amino acids. CDR3 sequence (DNA): TGTGCCAGCAGCGCCGGACAGGGGAGCACTGAAGCTTTCTTT. Protein sequence: CASSAGQGSTEAFF. The whole variable domain, remainder taken from reference TRBV5-4 and TRBJ1-1, is ETGVTQSPTHLIKTRGQQVTLRCSSQSGHNTVSWYQQALGQGPQFIFQYYREEENGRGNFPPRFSGLQFPNYSSELNVNALELDDSALYLCASSAGQGSTEAFFGQGTRLTVV.

The gene calls are TRBV5-1 and TRBJ1-2; 9 nucleotides align to TRBD1. Germline V gene lookup returns CDR1 SGHRS and CDR2 YFSETQ. The CDR3 runs to 16 residues. V trimming: 2 bases; J trimming: 6 bases; junction bases outside the gene matches: 11. Here the CDR3 DNA reads TGCGCCAGCAGCTTACGGGCGGGACAGGGTATGGATGGCTACACCTTC. Its translation: CASSLRAGQGMDGYTF.

This chain links TRBV30 with TRBJ2-1, with D perhaps TRBD2 (5 bases). Germline-derived CDR1 and CDR2 are GTSNPN and SVGIG (reference sequence). This CDR3 has 15 residues. Trimming left V 1 base short and J 9 bases short, with 19 bases between. The CDR3 DNA sequence: TGTGCCTGGAGTGGGAGAGGGAGACTGTTCGGTGAGCAGTTCTTC. Its translation: CAWSGRGRLFGEQFF.

The chain has TRBV6-5 and TRBJ2-1; possibly TRBD2 for D (5 bases). V was shortened by 6 bases and J by 8 bases, with 11 bases between the two germline ends. From germline, CDR1 is MNHEY and CDR2 SVGAGI. The CDR3 sequence is 12 residues long. The CDR3 is CASSRGGHEQFF. CDR3 coding DNA: TGTGCCAGCAGCCGCGGAGGCCATGAGCAGTTCTTC.

In this sample, this clone turned up a few times. The gene calls are TRBV2 and TRBJ1-1; 7 bases fit TRBD1. V dropped 6 bases and J dropped 0; count of bases not matched to a gene: 7. Germline assignment: CDR1 SNHLY and CDR2 FYNNEI. This CDR3 has 15 residues. CDR3 residues: CASRQGPAMNTEAFF. DNA for the CDR3: TGTGCCAGCAGACAGGGGCCAGCTATGAACACTGAAGCTTTCTTT.

The chain links TRBV5-1 to TRBJ2-7; tentative D call: TRBD2 (6 bases). CDR3 length: 14 amino acids. Trimming pared 4 bases from V and 0 bases from J, leaving 11 bases between. Germline CDR1 is SGHRS and CDR2 is YFSETQ. The CDR3 spells CASSGGLFSYEQYF. CDR3 DNA: TGCGCCAGCAGCGGGGGACTCTTCTCCTACGAGCAGTACTTC.